Each of the 22 T cell receptor beta chains below was sequenced from the same sample in a study of control samples from healthy donors and cancer patients. Here immunoSEQ multiplex PCR was the method, and the copy in TCRdb shows in-frame clones only, minus some. Of 150,000 or so clones in the sample, 85% to 90% were seen once. The sequenced sample was blood. These receptors were obtained from a woman aged 30 to 39 in good health.

The rearrangement uses TRBV5-1 and TRBJ1-1, with unresolved D. Looked up from germline, CDR1 is SGHRS and CDR2 is YFSETQ. This CDR3 contains 15 residues. V lost 4 bases and J lost 3, with 16 bases in between. CDR3 bases: TGCGCCAGCAGCGACGATTGGAGGAAGGACACTGAAGCTTTCTTT. Its translation is CASSDDWRKDTEAFF.

J is TRBJ2-1 and V is TRBV7-2, with D perhaps TRBD1 (5 bases). Germline loops: CDR1 SGHTA, CDR2 FQGNSA. V lost 4 bases, J lost 2 bases, and 12 bases lay in between. The CDR3 covers 15 residues. CDR3 DNA: TGTGCCAGCAGCTCATCCGGACAAGCCTACAATGAGCAGTTCTTC. It codes for CASSSSGQAYNEQFF.

V and J are TRBV4-2 and TRBJ2-1, with 11 bases fitting TRBD2. This CDR3 comprises 19 residues. CDR1 and CDR2 (germline): LGHNA, YNFKEQ. V lost 0 bases to trimming and J lost 7 bases; unmatched junction nucleotides: 14. The CDR3 DNA reads as TGTGCCAGCAGCCAAGAACGCCTAGCGGGGGGCTGGTTAGGGAATGAGCAGTTCTTC. This encodes CASSQERLAGGWLGNEQFF.

The chain combines TRBV19 with TRBJ2-3; TRBD2 matches 9 bases. This CDR3 spans 14 amino acids. V shed 4 bases and J 2 bases; nucleotides not matched to a gene: 1. The germline V gene has CDR1 LNHDA and CDR2 SQIVND (reference sequence). CDR3 sequence: CASSSGRVTDTQYF. CDR3 sequence (DNA): TGTGCCAGTAGTAGCGGGAGGGTCACAGATACGCAGTATTTT. Together with reference TRBV19 and TRBJ2-3, the CDR3 gives the full variable domain: DGGITQSPKYLFRKEGQNVTLSCEQNLNHDAMYWYRQDPGQGLRLIYYSQIVNDFQKGDIAEGYSVSREKKESFPLTVTSAQKNPTAFYLCASSSGRVTDTQYFGPGTRLTVL.

The CDR3 DNA follows: TGCGCCAGCAGCCTCCCGACAGGGATGAACACTGAAGCTTTCTTT. This codes for CASSLPTGMNTEAFF. The chain carries TRBV5-1 and TRBJ1-1; TRBD1 matches at 7 bases. The CDR3 extends over 15 amino acids. Germline values: CDR1 SGHRS, CDR2 YFSETQ. The ends lost 4 bases at V and 0 bases at J; junction bases unmatched: 6.

A word on this clone: The germline gene is not matched at one end of the junction; a read error may be the cause. V and J are TRBV3-1 (or the pseudogene TRBV3-2) and TRBJ2-7; D is perhaps TRBD1 (5 bases). CDR3 length equals 13 residues. Per the germline V gene, CDR1 is LGHDT and CDR2 is YNNKEL (reference sequence). The DNA for the CDR3 is TGTGCCAGCAGCCAAGATCGTAGGGGCCCCCGGATTTTC. Translated: CASSQDRRGPRIF.

The sample holds a few counts of this clone. The chain has TRBV7-6 and TRBJ2-7, with D hard to call. Trimming stripped 1 base from V and 4 bases from J, with 14 bases between. CDR1 SGHVS and CDR2 FNYEAQ come from the germline V gene. The CDR3 runs to 15 residues. CDR3 sequence reads: CASSLGPGPQYEQYF. The CDR3 nucleotides read TGTGCCAGCAGCTTAGGCCCCGGGCCCCAATACGAGCAGTACTTC.

This sequence joins TRBV11-2 and TRBJ2-5; D perhaps matches TRBD1 (5 bases). The germline V and J ends were trimmed by 8 bases and 5 bases, with 15 bases remaining between them. Germline CDR1 SGHAT, CDR2 FQNNGV. There are 13 residues in the CDR3. This CDR3 reads CASGETASETQYF. Written as DNA, the CDR3 is TGTGCCAGCGGCGAGACAGCCAGTGAGACCCAGTACTTC.

V and J are TRBV5-1 and TRBJ2-3; 11 bases are shared with TRBD2. Germline V gene lookup returns CDR1 SGHRS and CDR2 YFSETQ. The V and J ends lost 4 bases and 2 bases, in that order; junction bases with no gene match: 6. This CDR3 comprises 16 residues. The CDR3 loop reads CASSPGTSGPTDTQYF. Here the CDR3 DNA reads TGCGCCAGCAGCCCCGGGACTAGCGGACCCACAGATACGCAGTATTTT.

The gene calls are TRBV6-5 and TRBJ2-3, with unresolved D. Germline V gene sequence: CDR1 MNHEY, CDR2 SVGAGI. This CDR3 is 12 amino acids long. V dropped 7 bases and J dropped 5 bases, with 10 bases sitting between them. The CDR3 is CASTKKGDTQYF. The CDR3, as DNA: TGTGCCAGCACCAAAAAGGGAGATACGCAGTATTTT.

The J gene is TRBJ2-1, the V gene TRBV29-1; 9 nucleotides match TRBD2. The V gene end was trimmed by 7 bases and the J gene end by 7 bases; junction bases not matched to a gene: 11. Looked up from germline, CDR1 is SQVTM and CDR2 is ANQGSEA. This CDR3 contains 14 residues. The chain's CDR3 is CSGAGGRAGNEQFF. CDR3 nucleotides: TGCAGCGGCGCGGGCGGGAGGGCCGGGAATGAGCAGTTCTTC.

This clone was observed once. J is TRBJ2-7 and V is TRBV4-1; maybe TRBD1 (5 bases). Germline V gene lookup returns CDR1 MGHRA and CDR2 YSYEKL. This CDR3 is built from 16 residues. V was pared by 1 base and J by 5 bases, with 18 bases between. This chain's CDR3 is CASSQAGGALRHEQYF. CDR3 bases: TGCGCCAGCAGCCAAGCTGGTGGGGCCTTGAGACACGAGCAGTACTTC.

The chain carries TRBV3-1 (or the pseudogene TRBV3-2) and TRBJ1-1, with 9 bases identical to TRBD1. Trimming at V came to 4 bases and at J to 1 base, leaving 1 base not matched to a gene. The CDR3 contains 14 residues. CDR1 is LGHDT, CDR2 YNNKEL, per germline (reference sequence). Written as DNA, the CDR3 is TGTGCCAGCAGCCTGGGACAGGGGAACACTGAAGCTTTCTTT. Translated: CASSLGQGNTEAFF.

This chain links TRBV5-1 with TRBJ2-7; possibly TRBD2 for D (5 bases). Germline V CDR1 and CDR2: SGHRS, YFSETQ. This CDR3 spans 16 amino acids. The germline V and J ends were trimmed by 0 bases and 6 bases, with 19 bases remaining between them. For the CDR3, the DNA is TGCGCCAGCAGCTTGGAAGAGGGAAGGTATTGGGGCGAGCAGTACTTC. Translation: CASSLEEGRYWGEQYF.

The V call is TRBV7-9, the J call TRBJ1-2; D is undetermined. CDR1 is SEHNR and CDR2 is FQNEAQ in the germline V gene (reference sequence). This CDR3 has 13 residues. Trimming left V 4 bases short and J 10 bases short, with 16 bases between. The CDR3 region is CASSSKSRLLYTF. CDR3 in DNA: TGTGCCAGCAGCTCGAAATCAAGGCTCCTCTACACCTTC.

V and J are TRBV24-1 and TRBJ2-7; tentative D call: TRBD1 (5 bases). The V gene lost 9 bases and the J gene lost 6 bases, with 17 bases spanning the gap. Germline CDR1 reads KGHDR; CDR2 reads SFDVKD. The CDR3 extends over 13 amino acids. CDR3 DNA: TGTGCCACCGCCGCGGACACTCGTTCCGAGCAGTACTTC. As protein: CATAADTRSEQYF.

This chain uses TRBV6-1 with TRBJ1-1; no clear D gene. The CDR3 has 14 residues. Germline values: CDR1 MNHNS, CDR2 SASEGT. The germline V and J ends were trimmed by 0 bases and 4 bases, with 9 bases remaining between them. The CDR3 DNA follows: TGTGCCAGCAGTGAAGCCGGTCAGTTCACTGAAGCTTTCTTT. Translated: CASSEAGQFTEAFF.

The rearrangement links TRBV27 to TRBJ2-1; tentative D call: TRBD1 (5 bases). Trimming shortened V by 6 bases and J by 6 bases, and 18 bases separated the two germline ends. Per the germline V gene, CDR1 is MNHEY and CDR2 is SMNVEV (reference sequence). This CDR3 has 15 residues. The CDR3, as DNA: TGTGCCAGCAGCTATCGCAGAAGGGGTCCCAATGAGCAGTTCTTC. Translated: CASSYRRRGPNEQFF.

This chain connects TRBV4-1 to TRBJ1-4; 7 bases agree with TRBD1. CDR1 is MGHRA, CDR2 YSYEKL, per germline. J was trimmed by 5 bases and V by 4 bases; bases with no gene match: 4. The CDR3 extends over 14 amino acids. As DNA, the CDR3 is TGCGCCAGCAGCCCGGGACAGCAGAATGAAAAACTGTTTTTT. Its translation is CASSPGQQNEKLFF.

This chain uses TRBV9 with TRBJ1-5; TRBD1 is a possible D gene (5 bases). V was cut by 3 bases and J by 4 bases, with 5 bases left in between. Germline lookup yields CDR1 SGDLS and CDR2 YYNGEE. CDR3 length: 12 amino acids. CDR3 residues: CASSAGNQPQHF. DNA for the CDR3: TGTGCCAGCAGCGCAGGGAATCAGCCCCAGCATTTT.

This clone was recorded only once. V gene TRBV19 combines with J gene TRBJ1-1; 8 positions match TRBD1. The germline gives CDR1 LNHDA, CDR2 SQIVND (reference sequence). This CDR3 is 14 amino acids long. V lost 6 bases to trimming and J lost 5 bases; unmatched junction nucleotides: 8. The CDR3 coding sequence is TGTGCCAGTAGCCCAAGACAGGGGCTGACTGAAGCTTTCTTT. The encoded protein is CASSPRQGLTEAFF.

The V gene is TRBV5-1, the J gene TRBJ2-1; D not resolved. Trimming shortened V by 1 base and J by 6 bases, and 11 bases separated the two germline ends. Germline values: CDR1 SGHRS, CDR2 YFSETQ. The CDR3 has 14 residues. The CDR3 spells CASSLFGFSNEQFF. As DNA, the CDR3 is TGCGCCAGCAGCTTGTTCGGCTTTTCCAATGAGCAGTTCTTC.